This T cell receptor (beta chain) was recorded in a study of a mutant IDH1 vaccine in newly diagnosed glioma. Across the study: Patients under treatment included 62.5% males and 37.5% females and had a mean age of approximately 40 years.

Specified time point: baseline, week 1 (first vaccination visit). Treatment indicated: pre-vaccination baseline after standard-of-care therapy. This clone was seen once. Profiling relied on immunoSEQ multiplex PCR, and the TCRdb table lists in-frame clones only, not all of them. The sample includes tens of thousands of clones, 83% of them seen just once. V gave up 0 bases and J gave up 6 bases, with 11 bases separating them. Per the germline V gene, CDR1 is KGHSH and CDR2 is LQKENI. The CDR3 extends over 14 amino acids. The source of this sequence is a woman aged 50 to 60 with glioma. The sequencing here drew on PBMCs, taken from a glioma patient treated with radiotherapy, temozolomide or both. V gene TRBV18 combines with J gene TRBJ1-1; D remains unclear. CDR3 protein: CASSPPAGIAEAFF. The CDR3, as DNA: TGTGCCAGCTCACCACCGGCTGGGATCGCTGAAGCTTTCTTT.